These 10 T cell receptor beta chains originate from one sample sequenced in a study of early T cells in non-severe SARS-CoV-2 infection. TCRdb re-derived calls from the 5' RACE reads in MiXCR, one entry per CDR3 protein. The data hold around 57,000 distinct CDR3 sequences, with approximately 12% observed a single time. Source material: whole blood. These receptors were collected from an adult who was a healthcare worker with PCR-confirmed SARS-CoV-2 infection or an uninfected control (not recorded which).

This clonotype was counted between two and nine times. The chain employs TRBV2 and TRBJ2-5; 7 nucleotides line up with TRBD1. After removal of 6 bases from V and 2 bases from J, the junction contained 9 bases not matched to a gene. CDR3 size: 15 residues. Germline V gives CDR1 SNHLY, CDR2 FYNNEI. In nucleotides, the CDR3 is TGTGCCAGCAGGCCCCGGGACAGATTACAAGAGACCCAGTACTTC. Residues: CASRPRDRLQETQYF.

This clonotype has a handful of counts. The rearrangement uses TRBV2 and TRBJ2-3; D gene unclear. Germline V gives CDR1 SNHLY, CDR2 FYNNEI. The CDR3 spans 18 residues. The V and J ends lost 0 bases and 0 bases respectively, with 16 bases between them. CDR3 loop: CASSEAPVVWLSTDTQYF. The DNA of the CDR3 is TGTGCCAGCAGTGAAGCCCCGGTTGTTTGGCTAAGCACAGATACGCAGTATTTT.

CDR3 DNA: TGTGCCAGCAGTGAACAAGACCGGGAGGGTGAAGCTTTCTTT. It specifies CASSEQDREGEAFF. V gene TRBV2 combines with J gene TRBJ1-1; D call uncertain. From germline, CDR1 is SNHLY and CDR2 FYNNEI. Trimming took 2 bases from V and 7 from J, leaving 14 bases between them. The CDR3 is 14 residues long.

This clonotype was seen only a few times. The chain has TRBV20-1 and TRBJ1-5; 7 positions match TRBD1. The junction had 5 bases not matched to a gene; V was cut back by 2 bases and J by 1 base. The CDR3 is 15 residues long. Germline V lookup: CDR1 DFQATT, CDR2 SNEGSKA (reference sequence). Here the CDR3 reads CSARKGTESNQPQHF. CDR3 in DNA: TGCAGTGCTAGAAAGGGGACAGAAAGCAATCAGCCCCAGCATTTT.

This clonotype turned up a few times. Written as DNA, the CDR3 is TGCGCCAGCAGCTTGGGCCGGCTCGCAGGCACAGATACGCAGTATTTT. Protein: CASSLGRLAGTDTQYF. The gene calls are TRBV5-1 and TRBJ2-3, with unresolved D. The V end was cut by 0 bases, the J end by 1 base, with 12 bases between. The CDR3 contains 16 residues. Per the germline V gene, CDR1 is SGHRS and CDR2 is YFSETQ.

This chain joins TRBV7-2 and TRBJ1-2, with D unresolved. Germline V gives CDR1 SGHTA, CDR2 FQGNSA. This CDR3 is 14 amino acids long. The V and J ends lost 4 bases and 8 bases respectively, with 17 bases between them. The CDR3 loop reads CASSSHGRVGGYTF. CDR3 bases: TGTGCCAGCAGCTCCCACGGGCGGGTCGGGGGCTACACCTTC.

V gene TRBV7-9 combines with J gene TRBJ2-7, with 8 bases that match TRBD1. V trimming: 4 bases; J trimming: 7 bases; junction bases outside the gene matches: 6. Germline CDR1 and CDR2: SEHNR and FQNEAQ (reference sequence). The CDR3 covers 13 residues. In DNA, the CDR3 is TGTGCCAGCAGCTCCACAGGGGGAGGAGAGCAGTACTTC. This sequence encodes CASSSTGGGEQYF.

This clonotype was counted a few times. The chain couples TRBV7-9 to TRBJ1-2; tentatively, D is TRBD1 (6 bases). Per the germline V gene, CDR1 is SEHNR and CDR2 is FQNEAQ (reference sequence). V lost 5 bases and J lost 5, with 15 bases in between. The length of the CDR3 is 14 residues. CDR3 sequence: CASSVQGSGYGYTF. The CDR3 DNA is TGTGCCAGCAGCGTTCAGGGGTCCGGATATGGCTACACCTTC.

Comments on this clonotype: This may arise from a read error, as a much more abundant clone is one base away. J is TRBJ2-7 and V is TRBV28, with TRBD1 matching 7 bases. The CDR3 is 14 residues long. Germline assignment: CDR1 MDHEN and CDR2 SYDVKM. The CDR3, as DNA: TGTGCCAGCAGTCCGCTTGGGACAGCCTACCAGCAGTACTTC. This translates into CASSPLGTAYQQYF.

The V and J genes are TRBV21-1 and TRBJ2-1; TRBD1 is the table's D call and was not checked against the DNA. TRBV21-1 is a pseudogene segment. The CDR3 loop spans 12 amino acids. In DNA form, the CDR3 reads TGTGCCAGCTCTTACGGGGGCAATGAGCTGTTCTTC. Protein: CASSYGGNELFF.